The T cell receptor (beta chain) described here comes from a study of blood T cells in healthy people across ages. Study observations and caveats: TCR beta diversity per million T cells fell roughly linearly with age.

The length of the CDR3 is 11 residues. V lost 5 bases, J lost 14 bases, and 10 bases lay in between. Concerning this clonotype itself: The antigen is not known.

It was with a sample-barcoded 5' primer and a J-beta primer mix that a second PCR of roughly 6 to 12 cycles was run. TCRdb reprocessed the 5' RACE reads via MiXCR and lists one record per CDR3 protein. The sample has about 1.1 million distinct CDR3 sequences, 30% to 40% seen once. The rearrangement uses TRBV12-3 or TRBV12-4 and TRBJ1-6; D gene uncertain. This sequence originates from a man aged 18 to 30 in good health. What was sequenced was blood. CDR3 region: CASSESSSLHF. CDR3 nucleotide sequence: TGTGCCAGCAGTGAAAGTTCGTCCCTCCACTTT.